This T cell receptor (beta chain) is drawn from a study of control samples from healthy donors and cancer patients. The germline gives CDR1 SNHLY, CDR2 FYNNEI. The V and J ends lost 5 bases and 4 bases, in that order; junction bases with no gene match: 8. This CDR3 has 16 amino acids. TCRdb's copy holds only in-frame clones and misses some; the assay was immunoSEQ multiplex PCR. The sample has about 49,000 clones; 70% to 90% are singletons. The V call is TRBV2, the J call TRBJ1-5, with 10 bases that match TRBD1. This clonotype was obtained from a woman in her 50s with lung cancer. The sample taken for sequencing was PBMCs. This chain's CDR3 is CASSPRTGGGNQPQHF. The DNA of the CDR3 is TGTGCCAGCAGTCCAAGGACAGGGGGTGGGAATCAGCCCCAGCATTTT.